These 2 T cell receptor beta chains were all obtained from the same sample, sequenced in a study of blood T cell repertoires in COVID-19. Assay: immunoSEQ multiplex PCR; the TCRdb copy retains only in-frame clones and omits some. The sample carries about 480,000 clones, around 87% recorded once. Sequenced sample: PBMCs or T cells enriched from blood (not recorded which). The receptor source for this set is a woman aged 35 to 49 who had recovered from COVID-19.

The chain couples TRBV19 to TRBJ1-5, with D hard to call. CDR1 is LNHDA and CDR2 is SQIVND in the germline V gene (reference sequence). The CDR3 totals 15 residues. V shed 5 bases and J shed 1 base, with 12 bases lying between them. The CDR3 region has the DNA TGTGCCAGTAGTTGGGCCCCCCGGAGCAATCAGCCCCAGCATTTT. Its translation is CASSWAPRSNQPQHF.

The chain has TRBV11-3 and TRBJ2-2; tentative D call: TRBD1 (6 bases). The CDR3 has 12 amino acids. Trimming shortened V by 6 bases and J by 7 bases, and 9 bases separated the two germline ends. The germline V gene encodes CDR1 SGHNT and CDR2 YENEEA. Written as DNA, the CDR3 is TGTGCCAGCAGGGGGGCTAACGGGGAGCTGTTTTTT. It yields the protein CASRGANGELFF.